These 29 T cell receptor beta chains were sequenced from one sample in a study of Ad26.COV2.S vaccination and SARS-CoV-2 variants (dated by TCRdb to the early 2020s). The method was the immunoSEQ multiplex PCR assay. TCRdb re-hosts the immuneACCESS table, in-frame sequences only. Its copies lack some clones; in the studies checked, an unresolved V gene accounts for under half of them, and the cause for the rest is not known. Within this sample are about 350,000 clones, with around 83% of them counted one time only. The top ten clones comprise 2.5% to 3.5% of the sample. The treatment or condition label for this specimen denotes: over 15 received Ad26.COV2.S at low or high dose, single or two shots; five or six received placebo; per-sample allocation not given. For vaccine and placebo recipients, the sequenced repertoires came from samples collected on day 63 after the first injection. Sequenced here: peripheral blood, sampled in a trial of Ad26.COV2.S vaccine versus placebo. The receptor source for this set is a person between 18 and 60 years old who received the Ad26.COV2.S COVID-19 vaccine or a placebo.

V and J are TRBV7-4 and TRBJ1-5; D unresolved. Germline V gives CDR1 SGHVT, CDR2 SQSDAQ. V lost 2 bases to trimming and J lost 0 bases, with 8 bases between them. This CDR3 spans 15 amino acids. This CDR3 is CASSLRAHSNQPQHF. The CDR3 bases are TGTGCCAGCAGCTTACGGGCTCATAGCAATCAGCCCCAGCATTTT.

This chain joins TRBV7-6 and TRBJ1-6; no firm D call. The germline gives CDR1 SGHVS, CDR2 FNYEAQ. Trimming stripped 6 bases from V and 7 bases from J, with 13 bases between. The CDR3 extends over 14 amino acids. This CDR3 is CASSVDPGNSPLHF. CDR3 in DNA: TGTGCCAGCAGTGTAGATCCCGGGAATTCACCCCTCCACTTT.

The chain recombines TRBV20-1 with TRBJ1-1, with unresolved D. The CDR3 has 11 amino acids. Germline V gene data show CDR1 as DFQATT and CDR2 as SNEGSKA (reference sequence). The ends were cut back, 2 bases at V and 9 bases at J, with 10 bases in the middle. CDR3 residues: CSARRDVKAFF. The CDR3 bases are TGCAGTGCTAGAAGAGATGTGAAAGCTTTCTTT.

The CDR3 bases are TGTGCCATCGACACTTGGCCGGGGAGTGGAGTTTCCTACGAGCAGTACTTC. This encodes CAIDTWPGSGVSYEQYF. The V and J genes are TRBV5-5 and TRBJ2-7; possibly TRBD2 for D (5 bases). Germline loops: CDR1 SGHKS, CDR2 YYEKEE (reference sequence). This CDR3 spans 17 amino acids. The V end was cut by 9 bases, the J end by 1 base, with 26 bases between.

V is TRBV5-4 and J is TRBJ1-6; D gene ambiguous. V was trimmed by 0 bases and J by 7 bases, leaving 14 bases between them. The CDR3 covers 16 residues. The germline CDR1 and CDR2 sequences are SGHNT and YYREEE (reference sequence). CDR3 amino acids: CASSLGSTGKNSPLHF. For the CDR3, the DNA is TGTGCCAGCAGCTTGGGTTCAACGGGGAAGAATTCACCCCTCCACTTT.

The chain couples TRBV7-2 to TRBJ2-3, with D possibly TRBD2 on 5 matching bases. Trimming stripped 5 bases from V and 10 bases from J, with 16 bases between. CDR3 size: 13 residues. Germline V gene sequence: CDR1 SGHTA, CDR2 FQGNSA. The CDR3 nucleotides read TGTGCCAGCAGCCCCGGGGTGGGAATTGCGCAGTATTTT. It translates to CASSPGVGIAQYF.

The rearrangement joins TRBV7-2 to TRBJ1-6, with TRBD1 as a possible D gene (6 bases). CDR1 is SGHTA, CDR2 FQGNSA, per germline. The ends were cut back, 1 base at V and 8 bases at J, with 12 bases in the middle. This CDR3 has 15 residues. The CDR3 sequence is CASSLVWGADSPLHF. The CDR3 DNA sequence: TGTGCCAGCAGCTTAGTATGGGGGGCGGATTCACCCCTCCACTTT.

The chain couples TRBV7-2 to TRBJ2-4; maybe TRBD2 (5 bases). Germline values: CDR1 SGHTA, CDR2 FQGNSA. The CDR3 sequence is 17 residues long. The V end lost 6 bases, the J end lost 2 bases, and 20 bases lay between the germline ends. The CDR3 sequence is CASSLGKPVASKNIQYF. CDR3 DNA sequence: TGTGCCAGCAGTCTCGGGAAGCCGGTAGCGTCCAAAAACATTCAGTACTTC.

This clone occurred once. The rearrangement joins TRBV6-4 to TRBJ2-5; the D gene is possibly TRBD2 (5 bases). V dropped 3 bases and J dropped 0 bases, with 11 bases sitting between them. Germline V gives CDR1 MRHNA, CDR2 SNTAGT. CDR3 length equals 15 residues. The CDR3 protein is CASSERAGYQETQYF. The CDR3 DNA reads as TGTGCCAGCAGTGAGAGGGCGGGCTACCAAGAGACCCAGTACTTC.

This sequence joins TRBV7-8 and TRBJ1-1; D uncertain. The CDR3 contains 15 residues. V gave up 8 bases and J gave up 0 bases, with 16 bases separating them. Germline CDR1 SGHVS, CDR2 FQNEAQ. CDR3 DNA: TGTGCCAGCGGACCCTACGACCGATTGAACACTGAAGCTTTCTTT. Amino acids: CASGPYDRLNTEAFF. Full variable domain (outside the CDR3, taken from reference TRBV7-8 and TRBJ1-1): GAGVSQSPRYKVAKRGQDVALRCDPISGHVSLFWYQQALGQGPEFLTYFQNEAQLDKSGLPSDRFFAERPEGSVSTLKIQRTQQEDSAVYLCASGPYDRLNTEAFFGQGTRLTVV.

The chain joins TRBV7-2 to TRBJ1-2; TRBD1 matches at 8 bases. Trimming at V came to 3 bases and at J to 7 bases, leaving 4 bases not matched to a gene. Germline V gene data show CDR1 as SGHTA and CDR2 as FQGNSA. The CDR3 runs to 13 residues. Written as DNA, the CDR3 is TGTGCCAGCAGCTTTTTCACAGGGGGTGGCTACACCTTC. Protein product: CASSFFTGGGYTF.

This clone came up once. V usage is TRBV19 and J usage is TRBJ1-5, with 8 nucleotides matching TRBD1. Germline V gene sequence: CDR1 LNHDA, CDR2 SQIVND (reference sequence). The ends lost 3 bases at V and 6 bases at J; junction bases unmatched: 7. This CDR3 is built from 15 residues. The CDR3, as DNA: TGTGCCAGTAGTATGGCACAGGGGGTAGGTCAGCCCCAGCATTTT. Translating it yields CASSMAQGVGQPQHF.

V gene TRBV19 combines with J gene TRBJ2-1, with D unresolved. CDR3 length: 12 residues. Trimming pared 0 bases from V and 14 bases from J, leaving 11 bases between. CDR1 is LNHDA, CDR2 SQIVND, per germline (reference sequence). The CDR3 nucleotides read TGTGCCAGTAGTATAGATAGAGGCGGTAAGTTCTTC. It encodes CASSIDRGGKFF.

The chain uses TRBV7-9 and TRBJ1-3, with D possibly TRBD1 on 6 matching bases. The CDR3 length is 17 residues. CDR1 SEHNR and CDR2 FQNEAQ come from the germline V gene (reference sequence). Trimming took off 5 bases at V and 7 bases at J, with 24 bases between the two ends. The CDR3 protein is CASSPRRENRVLNTIYF. Written as DNA, the CDR3 is TGTGCCAGCAGCCCCCGCCGGGAGAACAGGGTTTTGAACACCATATATTTT.

The rearrangement links TRBV2 to TRBJ2-7; tentative D call: TRBD1 (6 bases). The CDR3 extends over 14 amino acids. Germline CDR1 is SNHLY and CDR2 is FYNNEI. The V and J ends lost 6 bases and 3 bases respectively, with 15 bases between them. The CDR3 is CASRYRVRDYEQYF. CDR3 in DNA: TGTGCCAGCAGGTACAGGGTAAGGGACTACGAGCAGTACTTC. The whole variable domain, remainder taken from reference TRBV2 and TRBJ2-7, is EPEVTQTPSHQVTQMGQEVILRCVPISNHLYFYWYRQILGQKVEFLVSFYNNEISEKSEIFDDQFSVERPDGSNFTLKIRSTKLEDSAMYFCASRYRVRDYEQYFGPGTRLTVT.

V gene TRBV28 combines with J gene TRBJ2-7; D remains unclear. This CDR3 has 13 residues. Per germline, CDR1 MDHEN and CDR2 SYDVKM. Trimming took 5 bases from V and 6 from J, leaving 14 bases between them. The CDR3 DNA reads as TGTGCCAGCAGTCCACACCCATATCGCGAGCAGTACTTC. Translated, it gives CASSPHPYREQYF.

CDR3 sequence: CASSDRGRDEQYF. The DNA for the CDR3 is TGTGCCAGCAGTGACAGGGGACGGGACGAGCAGTACTTC. The V gene is TRBV6-1, the J gene TRBJ2-7; possible D gene TRBD1, 6 bases. The V gene's germline CDR1 is MNHNS and CDR2 SASEGT. The ends were cut back, 3 bases at V and 5 bases at J, with 11 bases in the middle. The CDR3 has 13 residues.

V is TRBV27 and J is TRBJ2-1, with 7 bases matching TRBD1. CDR1 is MNHEY and CDR2 is SMNVEV in the germline V gene (reference sequence). Losses at the gene ends were 5 bases for V and 0 bases for J; bases not matched to a gene: 4. CDR3 size: 15 residues. The CDR3 bases are TGTGCCAGCAGTCAGGGACAGAGCTCCTACAATGAGCAGTTCTTC. It yields the protein CASSQGQSSYNEQFF.

Of note for this clone: The junction does not match germline at one end; this may be a read error. The chain links TRBV7-8 to TRBJ2-5, with D unclear. The CDR3 totals 11 residues. Germline loops: CDR1 SGHVS, CDR2 FQNEAQ. Here the CDR3 reads CASSLDTSEHF. CDR3 DNA sequence: TGTGCCAGCAGCTTAGACACGTCGGAGCACTTC.

This clone was recorded once. The chain has TRBV28 and TRBJ2-5; 7 nucleotides line up with TRBD2. V lost 3 bases, J lost 5 bases, and 6 bases stayed unmatched. This CDR3 contains 14 residues. In germline, CDR1 is MDHEN, CDR2 SYDVKM. The CDR3 loop reads CASSFQAGRETQYF. The CDR3 coding sequence is TGTGCCAGCAGTTTTCAAGCGGGAAGGGAGACCCAGTACTTC.

This chain connects TRBV6-6 to TRBJ1-6; weak D call: TRBD1 (6 bases). Germline CDR1 is MNHNY and CDR2 is SVGAGI (reference sequence). Between the trimmed V and J ends, which lost 8 bases and 9 bases, there was a span of 20 bases. CDR3 length equals 15 residues. CDR3 DNA sequence: TGTGCCAGCGGAATCACAGGACAGATCTTTTCACCCCTCCACTTT. Its translation is CASGITGQIFSPLHF.

V and J are TRBV2 and TRBJ2-3, with TRBD1 matching over 7 bases. The CDR3 has 17 residues. J lost 0 bases, V lost 3 bases, and 9 bases had no gene match. The germline gives CDR1 SNHLY, CDR2 FYNNEI. CDR3 sequence (DNA): TGTGCCAGCAGTGAGCCTTCCCGACAGGGCAGCACAGATACGCAGTATTTT. Protein sequence: CASSEPSRQGSTDTQYF.

The chain carries TRBV5-4 and TRBJ2-7, with 7 bases that match TRBD1. CDR1 is SGHNT, CDR2 YYREEE, per germline (reference sequence). The CDR3 loop spans 14 amino acids. J was trimmed by 2 bases and V by 4 bases; bases with no gene match: 6. The CDR3 DNA reads as TGTGCCAGCAGCGCCCGGGACAGCACCTACGAGCAGTACTTC. As protein: CASSARDSTYEQYF.

The count of this clone is one. The chain links TRBV18 to TRBJ2-3, with 7 bases lining up with TRBD1. Germline V gene data show CDR1 as KGHSH and CDR2 as LQKENI. V lost 2 bases, J lost 4 bases, and 6 bases stayed unmatched. CDR3 length equals 15 residues. Here the CDR3 reads CASSPTTGLPDTQYF. CDR3 coding DNA: TGTGCCAGCTCACCAACGACAGGGCTGCCAGATACGCAGTATTTT. Based on the CDR3 plus reference TRBV18 and TRBJ2-3, the full variable domain is NAGVMQNPRHLVRRRGQEARLRCSPMKGHSHVYWYRQLPEEGLKFMVYLQKENIIDESGMPKERFSAEFPKEGPSILRIQQVVRGDSAAYFCASSPTTGLPDTQYFGPGTRLTVL.

The chain links TRBV9 to TRBJ2-5; 7 bases are a match to TRBD1. Germline-derived CDR1 and CDR2 are SGDLS and YYNGEE. With V trimmed by 2 bases and J by 5 bases, 9 bases remained unmatched. The CDR3 length is 15 residues. CDR3 sequence (DNA): TGTGCCAGCAGCGTGGCACAGGGGTTTGAGGAGACCCAGTACTTC. Protein: CASSVAQGFEETQYF.

V usage is TRBV4-3 and J usage is TRBJ2-7; maybe TRBD2 (6 bases). Trimming removed 1 base from V and 6 bases from J, with 19 bases in between. The CDR3 is 16 residues long. Germline-derived CDR1 and CDR2 are LGHNA and YSLEER. DNA of the CDR3: TGCGCCAGCAGCCAAGGGCTGGGCGGGGAATTTTTCGAGCAGTACTTC. Its protein is CASSQGLGGEFFEQYF.

J is TRBJ1-4 and V is TRBV6-5, with 7 bases aligning to TRBD1. CDR1 is MNHEY, CDR2 SVGAGI, per germline. CDR3 length: 15 amino acids. The ends lost 6 bases at V and 8 bases at J; junction bases unmatched: 12. CDR3 DNA sequence: TGTGCCAGCAGCCCGAAGAGGGGGCTTAGCGAAAAACTGTTTTTT. Translation: CASSPKRGLSEKLFF.

The chain couples TRBV30 to TRBJ1-4; 7 bases match TRBD1. From germline, CDR1 is GTSNPN and CDR2 SVGIG (reference sequence). V lost 0 bases and J lost 8; bases outside the gene matches: 6. The CDR3 covers 14 residues. Written as DNA, the CDR3 is TGTGCCTGGAGTGTTGGCAGGGGGGGAGAAAAACTGTTTTTT. It codes for CAWSVGRGGEKLFF.

The chain couples TRBV7-2 to TRBJ2-3, with 12 nucleotides matching TRBD1. The CDR3 totals 16 residues. Germline-derived CDR1 and CDR2 are SGHTA and FQGNSA. V shed 5 bases, J shed 4 bases, and the junction held 7 bases outside the gene matches. CDR3 nucleotides: TGTGCCAGCAGCGACAGCGGGACAGGGGGCGCAGATACGCAGTATTTT. This codes for CASSDSGTGGADTQYF.